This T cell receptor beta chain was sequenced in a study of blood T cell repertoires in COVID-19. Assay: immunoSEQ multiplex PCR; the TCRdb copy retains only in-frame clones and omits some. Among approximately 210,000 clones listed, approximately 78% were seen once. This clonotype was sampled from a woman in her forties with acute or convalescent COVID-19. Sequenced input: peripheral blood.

The CDR3 reads CASSVASGASGSQFF. CDR3 nucleotides: TGTGCCAGCAGCGTAGCTTCCGGGGCTAGCGGGAGCCAGTTCTTC. This sequence joins TRBV9 and TRBJ2-1, with TRBD2 identical over 10 bases. Germline V gene data show CDR1 as SGDLS and CDR2 as YYNGEE. Trimming cost V 0 bases and J 13 bases; bases outside gene matches: 10. The CDR3 is 15 amino acids.